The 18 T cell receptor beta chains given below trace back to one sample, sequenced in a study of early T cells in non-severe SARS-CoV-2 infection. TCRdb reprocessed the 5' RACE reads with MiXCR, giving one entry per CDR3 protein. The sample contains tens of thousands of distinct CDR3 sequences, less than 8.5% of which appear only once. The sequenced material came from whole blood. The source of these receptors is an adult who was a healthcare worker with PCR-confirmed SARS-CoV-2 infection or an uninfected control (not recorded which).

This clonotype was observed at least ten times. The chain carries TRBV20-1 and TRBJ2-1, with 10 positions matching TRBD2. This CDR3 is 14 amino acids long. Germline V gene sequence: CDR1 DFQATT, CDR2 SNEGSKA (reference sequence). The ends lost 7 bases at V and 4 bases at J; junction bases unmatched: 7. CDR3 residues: CSVETSGFYNEQFF. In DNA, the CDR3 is TGCAGTGTTGAGACTAGCGGGTTTTACAATGAGCAGTTCTTC.

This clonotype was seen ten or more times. The CDR3 region is CATSDLTGTEAFF. The CDR3 bases are TGTGCCACCAGTGATTTGACCGGGACTGAAGCTTTCTTT. This chain connects TRBV24-1 to TRBJ1-1, with D uncertain. CDR1 is KGHDR and CDR2 is SFDVKD in the germline V gene. The CDR3 is 13 amino acids. V was pared by 0 bases and J by 5 bases, with 6 bases between.

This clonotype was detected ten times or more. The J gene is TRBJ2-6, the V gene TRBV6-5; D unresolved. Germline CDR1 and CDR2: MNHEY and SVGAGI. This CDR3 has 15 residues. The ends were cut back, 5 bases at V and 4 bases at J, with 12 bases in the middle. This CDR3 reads CASSPSPAGANVLTF. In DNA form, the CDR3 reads TGTGCCAGCAGTCCCAGCCCAGCGGGGGCCAACGTCCTGACTTTC.

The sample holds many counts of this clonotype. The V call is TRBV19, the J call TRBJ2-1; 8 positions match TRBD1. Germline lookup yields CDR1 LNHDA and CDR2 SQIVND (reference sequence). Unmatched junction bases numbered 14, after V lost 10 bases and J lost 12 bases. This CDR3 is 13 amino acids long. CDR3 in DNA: TGTGCCACCAGACAGGGGCCCCGGGGGCGGCAGTTCTTC. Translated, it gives CATRQGPRGRQFF.

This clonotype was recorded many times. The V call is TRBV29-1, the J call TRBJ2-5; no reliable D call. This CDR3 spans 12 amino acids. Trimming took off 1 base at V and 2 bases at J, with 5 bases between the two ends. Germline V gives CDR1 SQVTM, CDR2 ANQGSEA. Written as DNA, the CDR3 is TGCAGCGTTGAAGCAAGTCAAGAGACCCAGTACTTC. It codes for CSVEASQETQYF.

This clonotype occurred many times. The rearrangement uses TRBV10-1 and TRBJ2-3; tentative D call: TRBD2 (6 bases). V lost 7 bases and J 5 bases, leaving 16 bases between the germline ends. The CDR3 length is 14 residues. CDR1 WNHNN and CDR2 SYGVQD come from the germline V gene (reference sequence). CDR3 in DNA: TGCGCCAGCATGGGCGGGGAGCTTGGAGATACGCAGTATTTT. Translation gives CASMGGELGDTQYF.

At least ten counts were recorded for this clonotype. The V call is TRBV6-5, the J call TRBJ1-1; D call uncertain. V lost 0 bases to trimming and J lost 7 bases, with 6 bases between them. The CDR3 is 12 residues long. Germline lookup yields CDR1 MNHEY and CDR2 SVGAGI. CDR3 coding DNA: TGTGCCAGCAGTTACTCTCGCGGTGAAGCTTTCTTT. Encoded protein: CASSYSRGEAFF.

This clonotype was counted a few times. In nucleotides, the CDR3 is TGCGCCAGCGGAAAGGACAGGTTGGACGAGCAGTACTTC. Translation gives CASGKDRLDEQYF. The rearrangement links TRBV5-1 to TRBJ2-7; 7 nucleotides align to TRBD1. The CDR3 has 13 amino acids. Looked up from germline, CDR1 is SGHRS and CDR2 is YFSETQ. The ends lost 7 bases at V and 5 bases at J; junction bases unmatched: 9.

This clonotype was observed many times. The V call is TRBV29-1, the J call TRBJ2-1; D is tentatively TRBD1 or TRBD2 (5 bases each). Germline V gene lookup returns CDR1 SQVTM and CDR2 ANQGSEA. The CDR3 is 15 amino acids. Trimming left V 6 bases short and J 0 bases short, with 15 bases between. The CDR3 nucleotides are TGCAGCGTCCCCGCGGCAGGGAGCTCCTACAATGAGCAGTTCTTC. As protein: CSVPAAGSSYNEQFF.

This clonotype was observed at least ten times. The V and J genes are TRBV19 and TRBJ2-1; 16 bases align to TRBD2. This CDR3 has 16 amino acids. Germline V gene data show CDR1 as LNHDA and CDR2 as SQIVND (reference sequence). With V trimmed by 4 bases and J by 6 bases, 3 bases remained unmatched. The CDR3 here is CASSTGTSGRVNEQFF. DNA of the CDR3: TGTGCCAGTAGTACTGGGACTAGCGGGAGGGTCAATGAGCAGTTCTTC.

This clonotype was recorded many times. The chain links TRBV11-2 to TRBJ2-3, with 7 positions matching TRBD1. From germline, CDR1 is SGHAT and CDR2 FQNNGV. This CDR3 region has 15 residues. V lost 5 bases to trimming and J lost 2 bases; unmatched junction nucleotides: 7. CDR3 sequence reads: CASSPGQASTDTQYF. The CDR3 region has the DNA TGTGCCAGCAGCCCCGGACAGGCCTCCACAGATACGCAGTATTTT.

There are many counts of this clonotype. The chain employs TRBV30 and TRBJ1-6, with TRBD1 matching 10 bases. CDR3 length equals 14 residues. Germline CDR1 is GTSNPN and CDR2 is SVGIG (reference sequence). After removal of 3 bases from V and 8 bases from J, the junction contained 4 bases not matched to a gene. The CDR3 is CAWSLGQGDSPLHF. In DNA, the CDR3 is TGTGCCTGGAGCCTAGGACAGGGGGATTCACCCCTCCACTTT. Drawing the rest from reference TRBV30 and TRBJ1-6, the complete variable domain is SQTIHQWPATLVQPVGSPLSLECTVEGTSNPNLYWYRQAAGRGLQLLFYSVGIGQISSEVPQNLSASRPQDRQFILSSKKLLLSDSGFYLCAWSLGQGDSPLHFGNGTRLTVT.

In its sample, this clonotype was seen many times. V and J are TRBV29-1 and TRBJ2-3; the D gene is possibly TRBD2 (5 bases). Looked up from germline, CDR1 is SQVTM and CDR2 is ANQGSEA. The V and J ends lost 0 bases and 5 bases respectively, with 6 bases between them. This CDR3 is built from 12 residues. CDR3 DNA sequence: TGCAGCGTTGAAGAAGGGAGAGATACGCAGTATTTT. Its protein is CSVEEGRDTQYF.

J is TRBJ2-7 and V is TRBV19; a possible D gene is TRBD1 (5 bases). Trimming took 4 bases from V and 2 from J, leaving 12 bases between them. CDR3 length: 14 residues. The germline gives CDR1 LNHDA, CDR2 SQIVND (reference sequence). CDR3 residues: CASSRSGSAYEQYF. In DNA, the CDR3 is TGTGCCAGTAGTAGGTCAGGGTCAGCCTACGAGCAGTACTTC.

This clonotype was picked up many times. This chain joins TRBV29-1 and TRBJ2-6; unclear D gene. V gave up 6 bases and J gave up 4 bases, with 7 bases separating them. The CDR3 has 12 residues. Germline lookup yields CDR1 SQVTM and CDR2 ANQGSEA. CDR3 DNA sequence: TGCAGCGTAAGCTCGGGGGCCAACGTCCTGACTTTC. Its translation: CSVSSGANVLTF.

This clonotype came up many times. The CDR3 region is CASSLRTGSIYF. The CDR3 DNA sequence: TGTGCCAGCAGCCTTCGGACGGGTTCCATATATTTT. The chain combines TRBV28 with TRBJ1-3; D remains unclear. The CDR3 is 12 amino acids. From germline, CDR1 is MDHEN and CDR2 SYDVKM. Deletions cut 6 bases from V and 11 bases from J, with 14 bases between.

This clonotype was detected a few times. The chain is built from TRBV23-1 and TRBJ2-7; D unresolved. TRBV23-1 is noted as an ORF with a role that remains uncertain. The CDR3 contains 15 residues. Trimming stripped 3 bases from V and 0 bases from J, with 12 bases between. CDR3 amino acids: CASSHSRLPSYEQYF. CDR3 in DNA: TGCGCCAGCAGTCATTCCAGGTTGCCCTCCTACGAGCAGTACTTC.

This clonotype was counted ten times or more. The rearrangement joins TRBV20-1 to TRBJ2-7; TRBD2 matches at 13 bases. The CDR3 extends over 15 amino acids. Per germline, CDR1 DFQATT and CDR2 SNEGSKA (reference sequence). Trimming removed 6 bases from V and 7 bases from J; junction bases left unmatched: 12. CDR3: CSASPGLAGLGEQYF. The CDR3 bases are TGCAGTGCCAGCCCGGGACTAGCGGGACTTGGGGAGCAGTACTTC.